The next 3 T cell receptor beta chains were all read from a single sample in a study of T cells in Graves' hyperthyroidism and ophthalmopathy. RNA transcripts were the template for amplifying TCR beta CDR3 regions. The TCR CDR3 was amplified in a first-round RT-PCR using the HTBI primer set. TCRdb re-analysed the multiplex PCR reads in MiXCR, keeping a single row per CDR3 protein. This sample yields about 420,000 distinct CDR3 sequences, of which about 13% are seen a single time; approximately 5.3% belongs to the top ten. The sequencing input was blood. The receptors here all came from a woman between 18 and 29 years old with Graves' hyperthyroidism.

Worth noting for this clonotype: Just one base apart from a much larger clone, this may be a read error. CDR3 in DNA: TGTGCCATCAGTGGAGGGACTAGGGACACCGGGGAGCTGCTTTTT. It translates to CAISGGTRDTGELLF. The V call is TRBV10-3, the J call TRBJ2-2; 8 nucleotides match TRBD2. CDR3 length: 15 amino acids. CDR1 is ENHRY and CDR2 is SYGVKD in the germline V gene.

This clonotype was seen repeatedly, ten times or more. The rearrangement joins TRBV2 to TRBJ2-7, with 10 bases that match TRBD2. The CDR3 extends over 16 amino acids. Germline V CDR1 and CDR2: SNHLY, FYNNEI. The J segment lost 7 bases and the V segment lost 5 bases, leaving 14 bases of the junction unmatched. CDR3 in amino acids: CASSNAGHRAGGEQYF. The CDR3 bases are TGTGCCAGCAGTAATGCGGGCCACCGAGCGGGAGGGGAGCAGTACTTC.

The CDR3 DNA follows: TGTGCCAGTAGTATGTTAGCTGGGGGCGTAAATCCCTACGAGCAGTACTTC. Translated: CASSMLAGGVNPYEQYF. The chain employs TRBV19 and TRBJ2-7; maybe TRBD1 (6 bases). Germline V gene data show CDR1 as LNHDA and CDR2 as SQIVND (reference sequence). Between the trimmed V and J ends, which lost 3 bases and 2 bases, there was a span of 20 bases. The CDR3 sequence is 17 residues long.